The 2 T cell receptor beta chains listed next were all sequenced from one sample in a study of blood T cell repertoires in COVID-19. Produced via immunoSEQ multiplex PCR; TCRdb's table is partial and in-frame only. Of about 250,000 clones listed, around 88% are singletons. Specimen: peripheral blood. The receptors were gathered from a woman older than 75 with COVID-19, enrolled during active disease.

The J gene is TRBJ1-1, the V gene TRBV28; TRBD1 might be the D (5 bases). The ends were cut back, 4 bases at V and 5 bases at J, with 17 bases in the middle. Per the germline V gene, CDR1 is MDHEN and CDR2 is SYDVKM. This CDR3 region has 15 residues. The CDR3 protein is CASSSPQGRRTEAFF. CDR3 nucleotide sequence: TGTGCCAGCAGTTCTCCCCAGGGTCGTAGGACTGAAGCTTTCTTT.

The chain recombines TRBV10-3 with TRBJ2-6, with 7 nucleotides matching TRBD2. With 7 bases clipped from V and 1 base from J, the junction kept 7 bases outside the gene matches. CDR3 length equals 16 residues. Germline V lookup: CDR1 ENHRY, CDR2 SYGVKD. CDR3 coding DNA: TGTGCCATCAACCGGGGGGACCGATCTGGGGCCAACGTCCTGACTTTC. Protein: CAINRGDRSGANVLTF.